The entry below gives a single TCR beta chain sequence along with its context. The assay was immunoSEQ multiplex PCR, and TCRdb's table has in-frame clones only and misses some. The sample contains over 15,000 clones, approximately 86% of which appear only once. These data are taken from a study of OX40 agonist ivuxolimab in advanced cancers. As for the study in general: Ivuxolimab, an antibody that agonizes OX40 (CD134), was administered to the patients. Participants, roughly 81% male, averaged roughly 59 years of age, ranging from about 20 to 80.

CDR1 and CDR2 from the germline V gene are MNHEY and SMNVEV (reference sequence). V shed 4 bases and J shed 6 bases, with 19 bases lying between them. The CDR3 runs to 15 residues. The sample consisted of CD4+ or CD8+ T cells sorted from blood, taken in a trial of the OX40 agonist ivuxolimab. The chain has TRBV27 and TRBJ2-7, with TRBD1 as a possible D gene (7 bases). This clonotype originated in an adult with an advanced solid tumor such as melanoma, head and neck, liver or kidney cancer. DNA for the CDR3: TGTGCCAGCAGTTCTTGGGACGGAGGGGGCGGCGAGCAGTACTTC. Its translation is CASSSWDGGGGEQYF.